The 20 T cell receptor beta chains given below trace back to one sample, sequenced in a study of early T cells in non-severe SARS-CoV-2 infection. TCRdb reprocessed the 5' RACE reads with MiXCR, giving one entry per CDR3 protein. The sample includes more than 50,000 distinct CDR3 sequences, 13% of them seen just once. Sequenced material: whole blood, taken at baseline. The receptors here all came from an adult who was a healthcare worker with PCR-confirmed SARS-CoV-2 infection or an uninfected control (not recorded which).

The sample holds a few counts of this clonotype. The rearrangement uses TRBV11-1 and TRBJ2-2, with a tentative D call TRBD1 (6 bases). CDR1 is SGHAT and CDR2 is FQDESV in the germline V gene (reference sequence). Trimming stripped 6 bases from V and 1 base from J, with 12 bases between. The CDR3 sequence is 15 residues long. The CDR3 protein is CASRTTGWNTGELFF. The CDR3 DNA sequence: TGTGCCAGCAGGACCACAGGGTGGAACACCGGGGAGCTGTTTTTT.

This clonotype appeared many times. The chain carries TRBV27 and TRBJ2-1, with 8 bases matching TRBD2. Trimming removed 6 bases from V and 10 bases from J; junction bases left unmatched: 5. Germline CDR1 MNHEY, CDR2 SMNVEV (reference sequence). The CDR3 is 12 residues long. In DNA form, the CDR3 reads TGTGCCAGCAGCTATAGCGGGAACGAGCAGTTCTTC. Protein sequence: CASSYSGNEQFF.

J is TRBJ1-5 and V is TRBV2; D gene uncertain. The CDR3 spans 12 residues. From germline, CDR1 is SNHLY and CDR2 FYNNEI. The ends were cut back, 2 bases at V and 6 bases at J, with 5 bases in the middle. This chain's CDR3 is CASSEKSQPQHF. For the CDR3, the DNA is TGTGCCAGCAGTGAAAAATCTCAGCCCCAGCATTTT.

This clonotype has only a few counts. The chain joins TRBV5-5 to TRBJ1-5; 7 bases fit TRBD1. The CDR3 extends over 17 amino acids. CDR1 and CDR2 (germline): SGHKS, YYEKEE (reference sequence). J was trimmed by 0 bases and V by 4 bases; bases with no gene match: 10. The CDR3 bases are TGTGCCAGCAGCGAGATGACAGGGATGCATAGCAATCAGCCCCAGCATTTT. Translation gives CASSEMTGMHSNQPQHF. Combining the CDR3 with reference TRBV5-5 and TRBJ1-5 gives the whole variable domain DAGVTQSPTHLIKTRGQQVTLRCSPISGHKSVSWYQQVLGQGPQFIFQYYEKEERGRGNFPDRFSARQFPNYSSELNVNALLLGDSALYLCASSEMTGMHSNQPQHFGDGTRLSIL.

The chain employs TRBV7-9 and TRBJ1-2; weak D call: TRBD1 (6 bases). Germline CDR1 reads SEHNR; CDR2 reads FQNEAQ (reference sequence). Trimming cost V 7 bases and J 4 bases, with 16 bases left between them. There are 14 residues in the CDR3. The CDR3 sequence is CASTKLQGVYGYTF. Here the CDR3 DNA reads TGTGCCAGCACCAAACTACAGGGTGTCTATGGCTACACCTTC.

This sequence joins TRBV7-8 and TRBJ2-7; 14 nucleotides line up with TRBD2. V lost 5 bases to trimming and J lost 5 bases; unmatched junction nucleotides: 11. Germline V gene data show CDR1 as SGHVS and CDR2 as FQNEAQ. This CDR3 has 17 residues. CDR3 region: CASSLTGTSGSGDEQYF. For the CDR3, the DNA is TGTGCCAGCAGCCTTACCGGGACTAGCGGGAGCGGGGACGAGCAGTACTTC. The entire variable domain, with the rest obtained from reference TRBV7-8 and TRBJ2-7, is as follows: GAGVSQSPRYKVAKRGQDVALRCDPISGHVSLFWYQQALGQGPEFLTYFQNEAQLDKSGLPSDRFFAERPEGSVSTLKIQRTQQEDSAVYLCASSLTGTSGSGDEQYFGPGTRLTVT.

This clonotype showed up just a few times. The V call is TRBV6-4, the J call TRBJ2-3; D perhaps matches TRBD1 (6 bases). The CDR3 totals 15 residues. V shed 0 bases and J shed 5 bases, with 12 bases lying between them. The germline V gene encodes CDR1 MRHNA and CDR2 SNTAGT. CDR3 protein: CASSDSWGRGDTQYF. DNA for the CDR3: TGTGCCAGCAGTGACTCGTGGGGCAGGGGAGATACGCAGTATTTT.

The CDR3 spells CASNPGTSQETQYF. CDR3 coding DNA: TGTGCCAGCAATCCCGGGACGTCGCAAGAGACCCAGTACTTC. This chain uses TRBV6-1 with TRBJ2-5; D is perhaps TRBD1 or TRBD2 (5 bases each). Trimming cost V 7 bases and J 2 bases, with 14 bases left between them. The CDR3 sequence is 14 residues long. The germline V gene encodes CDR1 MNHNS and CDR2 SASEGT.

This clonotype has just a few counts. The CDR3 here is CASSQRWGQGVGNEQFF. For the CDR3, the DNA is TGCGCCAGCAGCCAAAGATGGGGACAGGGAGTTGGGAATGAGCAGTTCTTC. This chain connects TRBV4-3 to TRBJ2-1; 9 nucleotides align to TRBD1. Germline V gives CDR1 LGHNA, CDR2 YSLEER. This CDR3 region has 17 residues. Trimming cost V 2 bases and J 7 bases; bases outside gene matches: 12.

Remarks on this clonotype: The junction differs from germline at one of its ends, possibly a read error. V gene TRBV7-9 combines with J gene TRBJ1-6; possibly TRBD1 for D (5 bases). The CDR3 contains 14 residues. CDR1 is SEHNR, CDR2 FQNEAQ, per germline (reference sequence). The CDR3 nucleotides are TGTACCAGCAGCAGGGACGGAATTAATTCACCCCTCCACTTT. Protein product: CTSSRDGINSPLHF.

The genes are TRBV30 and TRBJ1-1, with D perhaps TRBD1 (5 bases). Trimming stripped 4 bases from V and 5 bases from J, with 14 bases between. CDR3 size: 13 residues. Germline V gives CDR1 GTSNPN, CDR2 SVGIG (reference sequence). In DNA form, the CDR3 reads TGTGCCTGGACACTGGGGGATTTTACTGAAGCTTTCTTT. Its translation: CAWTLGDFTEAFF.

A few counts support this clonotype. The chain links TRBV4-2 to TRBJ2-7; D possibly corresponds to TRBD1 (5 bases). This CDR3 contains 16 residues. Germline CDR1 LGHNA, CDR2 YNFKEQ. V lost 4 bases to trimming and J lost 3 bases, with 19 bases between them. The CDR3 reads CASSLHPRAADYEQYF. In DNA, the CDR3 is TGTGCCAGCAGCCTACACCCCAGGGCGGCAGACTACGAGCAGTACTTC.

The chain uses TRBV7-6 and TRBJ2-3, with D unresolved. The germline V and J ends were trimmed by 5 bases and 1 base, with 19 bases remaining between them. This CDR3 has 17 amino acids. The germline gives CDR1 SGHVS, CDR2 FNYEAQ. The CDR3, as DNA: TGTGCCAGCAGCGCCGAATCTTGGGGTGGTGGCACAGATACGCAGTATTTT. Protein: CASSAESWGGGTDTQYF.

In this sample, this clonotype turned up a few times. The chain has TRBV12-3 or TRBV12-4 and TRBJ2-2; D might be TRBD2 (5 bases). Trimming took 3 bases from V and 3 from J, leaving 8 bases between them. The CDR3 runs 14 residues. CDR3 coding DNA: TGTGCCAGCAGTTTCGACTACTACACCGGGGAGCTGTTTTTT. Amino acid sequence: CASSFDYYTGELFF.

This clonotype was found once. The chain employs TRBV20-1 and TRBJ2-7; 8 nucleotides match TRBD1. From germline, CDR1 is DFQATT and CDR2 SNEGSKA (reference sequence). The CDR3 totals 12 residues. Trimming cost V 5 bases and J 4 bases; bases outside gene matches: 4. CDR3 bases: TGCAGTGCTCCGGACAGGGTTTACGAGCAGTACTTC. Residues: CSAPDRVYEQYF.

This clonotype has only a few counts. V gene TRBV4-1 combines with J gene TRBJ2-7; D gene unclear. Trimming stripped 1 base from V and 1 base from J, with 5 bases between. The CDR3 extends over 13 amino acids. CDR1 and CDR2 from the germline V gene are MGHRA and YSYEKL. CDR3 amino acids: CASSQVLSYEQYF. The CDR3 nucleotides are TGCGCCAGCAGCCAAGTCCTGTCCTACGAGCAGTACTTC.

The chain couples TRBV5-4 to TRBJ2-7; D is undetermined. The V end was cut by 0 bases, the J end by 7 bases, with 17 bases between. This CDR3 is 15 amino acids long. The germline gives CDR1 SGHNT, CDR2 YYREEE (reference sequence). The CDR3: CASSLVASPPEEQYF. CDR3 nucleotides: TGTGCCAGCAGCTTGGTAGCCAGCCCTCCAGAGGAGCAGTACTTC.

This clonotype has more than one count but fewer than ten. The rearrangement links TRBV5-6 to TRBJ1-2; tentatively, D is TRBD1 (5 bases). Germline CDR1 reads SGHDT; CDR2 reads YYEEEE. V was trimmed by 0 bases and J by 9 bases, leaving 12 bases between them. The CDR3 loop spans 13 amino acids. CDR3 residues: CASSLGGGRSYTF. CDR3 sequence (DNA): TGTGCCAGCAGCTTGGGCGGGGGAAGAAGCTACACCTTC. Supplemented by reference TRBV5-6 and TRBJ1-2, the full variable domain reads DAGVTQSPTHLIKTRGQQVTLRCSPKSGHDTVSWYQQALGQGPQFIFQYYEEEERQRGNFPDRFSGHQFPNYSSELNVNALLLGDSALYLCASSLGGGRSYTFGSGTRLTVV.

This chain joins TRBV7-2 and TRBJ2-4, with a possible D match to TRBD1 (5 bases). V was clipped by 2 bases and J by 0 bases, with 11 bases between them. The germline CDR1 and CDR2 sequences are SGHTA and FQGNSA. The CDR3 has 16 amino acids. The CDR3 coding sequence is TGTGCCAGCAGCTTACAGGGATCCTTAGCCAAAAACATTCAGTACTTC. Protein: CASSLQGSLAKNIQYF. Based on the CDR3 plus reference TRBV7-2 and TRBJ2-4, the full variable domain is GAGVSQSPSNKVTEKGKDVELRCDPISGHTALYWYRQSLGQGLEFLIYFQGNSAPDKSGLPSDRFSAERTGGSVSTLTIQRTQQEDSAVYLCASSLQGSLAKNIQYFGAGTRLSVL.

Only one count was recorded for this clonotype. The rearrangement links TRBV13 to TRBJ2-7; 13 bases fit TRBD2. V was pared by 4 bases and J by 7 bases, with 7 bases of the junction left unmatched. Germline V gene lookup returns CDR1 PRHDT and CDR2 FYEKMQ (reference sequence). The CDR3 loop spans 15 amino acids. The CDR3 sequence: CASSWTSGRSGEQYF. DNA for the CDR3: TGTGCCAGCAGCTGGACTAGCGGGAGATCTGGGGAGCAGTACTTC. The variable domain in full, completed from reference TRBV13 and TRBJ2-7, reads AAGVIQSPRHLIKEKRETATLKCYPIPRHDTVYWYQQGPGQDPQFLISFYEKMQSDKGSIPDRFSAQQFSDYHSELNMSSLELGDSALYFCASSWTSGRSGEQYFGPGTRLTVT.